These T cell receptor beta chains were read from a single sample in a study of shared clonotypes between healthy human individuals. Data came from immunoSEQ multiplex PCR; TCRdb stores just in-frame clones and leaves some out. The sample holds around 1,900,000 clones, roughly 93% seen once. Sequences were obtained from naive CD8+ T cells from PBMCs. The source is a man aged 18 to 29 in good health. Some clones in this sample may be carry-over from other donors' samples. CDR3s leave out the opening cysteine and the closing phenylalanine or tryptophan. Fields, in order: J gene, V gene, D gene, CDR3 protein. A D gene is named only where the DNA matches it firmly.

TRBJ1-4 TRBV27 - ASTMAGGFSNEKLF
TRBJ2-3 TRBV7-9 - ASSLVLTVDTQY
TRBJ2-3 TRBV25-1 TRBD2 ASSERFGRGNTQY
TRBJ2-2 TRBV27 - ASSLFAGDTGELF
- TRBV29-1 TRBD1 SVLGGQGTYEQY
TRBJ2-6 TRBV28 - ASCYRDLVSGANVLT
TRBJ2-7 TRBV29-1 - SVEGRWGEQY
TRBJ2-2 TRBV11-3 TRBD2 ASSSRGASGPNTGELF
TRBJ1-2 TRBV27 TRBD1 ASSLSGQGIYGYT
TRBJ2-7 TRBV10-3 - AIRDPGYEQY
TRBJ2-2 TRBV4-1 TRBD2 ASSRTSGRVIAGELF
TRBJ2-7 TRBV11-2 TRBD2 ASSPGTSGLYEQY
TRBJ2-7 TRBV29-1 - SVAGGGKDEQY
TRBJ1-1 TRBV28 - ASSWGGETEAF
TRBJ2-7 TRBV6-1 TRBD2 ASSGTSGGYEQY
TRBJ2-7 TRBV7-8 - ASSFLNRGSYEQY
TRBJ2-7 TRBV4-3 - ASSQDLTSSSYEQY
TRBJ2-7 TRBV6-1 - ASSAHITYEQY
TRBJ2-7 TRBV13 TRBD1 ASSSGQGESYEQY
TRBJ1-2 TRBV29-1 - SSYLTGPGGYT
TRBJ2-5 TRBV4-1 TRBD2 ASSHGPGLASQTQY
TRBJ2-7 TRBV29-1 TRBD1 SVEVWGDRDTYEQY
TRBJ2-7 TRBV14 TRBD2 ASSQATSGRYEQY
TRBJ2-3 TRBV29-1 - SVERVSLSTDTQY
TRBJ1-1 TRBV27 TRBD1 ASSSRGHGTEAF
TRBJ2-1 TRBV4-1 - ASGEGWGNEQF
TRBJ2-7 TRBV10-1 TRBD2 ASSDGNVAGGIAYEQY
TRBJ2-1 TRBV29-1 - SVEDRYNEQF
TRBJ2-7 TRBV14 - ASSQGTSTYEQY
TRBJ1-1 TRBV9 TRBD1 ASSPGTANTEAF
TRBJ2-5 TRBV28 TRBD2 ASNPATSGKETQY
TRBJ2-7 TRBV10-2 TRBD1 ASSERGQGGYEQY
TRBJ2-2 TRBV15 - ATGQGGTGELF
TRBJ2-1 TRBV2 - ASSVHVNNEQF
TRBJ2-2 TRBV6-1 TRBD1 ASMDRGGAGELF
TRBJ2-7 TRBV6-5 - ASRAGPRAYEQY
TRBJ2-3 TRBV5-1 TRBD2 ASSPRLAGLTDTQY
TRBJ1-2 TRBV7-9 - ASSYPTRDYGYT
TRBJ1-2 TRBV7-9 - ASSLFEGKHGYT
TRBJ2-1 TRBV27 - ASTPNQGLHNEQF
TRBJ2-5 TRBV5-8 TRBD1 ASSERGQGQETQY
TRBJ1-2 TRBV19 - ASSIWGDLRGYT
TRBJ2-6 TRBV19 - ASSPRLYSGANVLT
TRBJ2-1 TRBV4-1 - ASSQASNEQF
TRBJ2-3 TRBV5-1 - ASSLQGLTDTQY
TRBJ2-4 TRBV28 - ASSYGNIQY
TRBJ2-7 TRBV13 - ASSATARAYYEQY
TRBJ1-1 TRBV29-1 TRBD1 SVEGQQVAEAF
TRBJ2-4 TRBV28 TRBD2 ASSGLAGALAKNIQY
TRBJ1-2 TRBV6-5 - ASSPLRHYGYT
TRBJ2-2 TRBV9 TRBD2 ASSPLSGRVAGELF
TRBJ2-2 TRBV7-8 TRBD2 ASSLTLAGRGHVTGELF
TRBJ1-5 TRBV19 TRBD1 ASTQTGYSNQPQH